A single sample gave rise to the 15 T cell receptor beta chains below, sequenced in a study of radiotherapy plus CTLA-4 blockade in lung cancer. The protocol was immunoSEQ multiplex PCR, while the TCRdb copy is restricted to in-frame clones and leaves out a portion. Here the sample spans 70,000 to 95,000 clones, approximately 82% being singletons. The material was peripheral blood, obtained from a patient treated with radiotherapy plus ipilimumab. These receptors all stem from a human donor with non-small cell lung cancer that progressed on radiotherapy plus ipilimumab.

The V and J genes are TRBV5-1 and TRBJ2-7, with no clear D. Trimming left V 0 bases short and J 0 bases short, with 13 bases between. Germline loops: CDR1 SGHRS, CDR2 YFSETQ. The CDR3 sequence is 16 residues long. Written as DNA, the CDR3 is TGCGCCAGCAGCTTGGAACCAGCGTGGAGCTCCTACGAGCAGTACTTC. Amino acid sequence: CASSLEPAWSSYEQYF. Full variable domain (outside the CDR3, taken from reference TRBV5-1 and TRBJ2-7): KAGVTQTPRYLIKTRGQQVTLSCSPISGHRSVSWYQQTPGQGLQFLFEYFSETQRNKGNFPGRFSGRQFSNSRSEMNVSTLELGDSALYLCASSLEPAWSSYEQYFGPGTRLTVT.

This chain links TRBV28 with TRBJ2-7, with D perhaps TRBD1 or TRBD2 (6 bases each). The V end lost 7 bases, the J end lost 2 bases, and 15 bases lay between the germline ends. The CDR3 covers 14 residues. The germline gives CDR1 MDHEN, CDR2 SYDVKM. Here the CDR3 reads CASTLEGGTYEQYF. Here the CDR3 DNA reads TGTGCCAGCACCTTAGAGGGGGGTACCTACGAGCAGTACTTC.

The rearrangement links TRBV7-9 to TRBJ2-2, with 9 bases lining up with TRBD1. The germline CDR1 and CDR2 sequences are SEHNR and FQNEAQ (reference sequence). The junction had 5 bases not matched to a gene; V was cut back by 1 base and J by 5 bases. CDR3 length equals 16 residues. CDR3 region: CASSLGTGVATGELFF. The CDR3 DNA is TGTGCCAGCAGCTTAGGGACAGGGGTCGCGACCGGGGAGCTGTTTTTT.

This chain uses TRBV5-1 with TRBJ2-3; 13 bases align to TRBD2. The CDR3 totals 18 residues. The germline gives CDR1 SGHRS, CDR2 YFSETQ. V dropped 4 bases and J dropped 0; count of bases not matched to a gene: 8. The CDR3 DNA reads TGCGCCAGCAGCCAAGGACTAGCGGGAGCCCCTAGCACAGATACGCAGTATTTT. Protein: CASSQGLAGAPSTDTQYF.

This CDR3 reads CASSQDFPNEQFF. CDR3 coding DNA: TGCGCCAGCAGCCAAGATTTTCCCAATGAGCAGTTCTTC. V usage is TRBV4-3 and J usage is TRBJ2-1, with D uncertain. V was shortened by 0 bases and J by 6 bases, with 6 bases between the two germline ends. CDR1 LGHNA and CDR2 YSLEER come from the germline V gene. The CDR3 spans 13 residues.

This clone was counted only a few times. The chain joins TRBV5-1 to TRBJ2-7; a weak D match, TRBD1 (6 bases). V lost 2 bases and J 5 bases, leaving 11 bases between the germline ends. This CDR3 contains 13 residues. Germline V lookup: CDR1 SGHRS, CDR2 YFSETQ. This CDR3 is CASSLQGINEQYF. The CDR3 DNA reads TGCGCCAGCAGCTTACAGGGTATCAACGAGCAGTACTTC.

This clone was recorded a few times. The chain carries TRBV5-4 and TRBJ2-3; 7 bases align to TRBD1. Germline lookup yields CDR1 SGHNT and CDR2 YYREEE (reference sequence). J lost 0 bases, V lost 0 bases, and 4 bases had no gene match. The CDR3 runs to 16 residues. CDR3 amino acids: CASSLGKGASTDTQYF. DNA for the CDR3: TGTGCCAGCAGCTTGGGCAAGGGGGCCAGCACAGATACGCAGTATTTT.

This chain joins TRBV5-8 and TRBJ1-5; the D gene is possibly TRBD1 (6 bases). Germline loops: CDR1 SGHTS, CDR2 YDEGEE. This CDR3 is 15 amino acids long. V lost 3 bases to trimming and J lost 0 bases, with 10 bases between them. In DNA form, the CDR3 reads TGTGCCAGCAGCTCCACAGGGTATAGCAATCAGCCCCAGCATTTT. This translates into CASSSTGYSNQPQHF.

The gene calls are TRBV7-2 and TRBJ2-5, with D perhaps TRBD1 (6 bases). CDR1 SGHTA and CDR2 FQGNSA come from the germline V gene. V was cut by 0 bases and J by 5 bases, with 13 bases left in between. The CDR3 is 15 amino acids. DNA of the CDR3: TGTGCCAGCAGCTTAGCAGGACAGATCCGCGAGACCCAGTACTTC. It translates to CASSLAGQIRETQYF.

This clone appeared a single time. The rearrangement joins TRBV5-1 to TRBJ1-2, with D maybe TRBD1 (5 bases). The CDR3 has 16 residues. CDR1 SGHRS and CDR2 YFSETQ come from the germline V gene. V was pared by 4 bases and J by 7 bases, with 23 bases between. The CDR3 nucleotides read TGCGCCAGCAGCCTGGCCGGCGGGCAGGGTATCGGTGGCTACACCTTC. It specifies CASSLAGGQGIGGYTF.

This clone was seen a handful of times. This sequence joins TRBV7-2 and TRBJ2-7; D might be TRBD1 (6 bases). This CDR3 is built from 15 residues. V was pared by 1 base and J by 3 bases, with 13 bases between. Per germline, CDR1 SGHTA and CDR2 FQGNSA. Written as DNA, the CDR3 is TGTGCCAGCAGCTTAGGGGTACAGGGAAGCTACGAGCAGTACTTC. The encoded protein is CASSLGVQGSYEQYF.

The rearrangement uses TRBV19 and TRBJ1-5; TRBD1 aligns across 8 bases. The V gene end was trimmed by 6 bases and the J gene end by 7 bases; junction bases not matched to a gene: 8. The germline gives CDR1 LNHDA, CDR2 SQIVND (reference sequence). CDR3 size: 14 residues. CDR3 region: CASRSQGVKQPQHF. The CDR3 DNA reads TGTGCCAGTAGGTCACAGGGGGTGAAGCAGCCCCAGCATTTT.

V is TRBV7-8 and J is TRBJ1-5; no firm D call. There are 15 residues in the CDR3. Germline V CDR1 and CDR2: SGHVS, FQNEAQ. V dropped 4 bases and J dropped 0 bases, with 10 bases sitting between them. Here the CDR3 reads CASSSWVNSNQPQHF. In DNA form, the CDR3 reads TGTGCCAGCAGCTCGTGGGTGAATAGCAATCAGCCCCAGCATTTT.

The J gene is TRBJ1-2, the V gene TRBV6-5; TRBD1 aligns across 7 bases. Looked up from germline, CDR1 is MNHEY and CDR2 is SVGAGI. V dropped 4 bases and J dropped 4; count of bases not matched to a gene: 9. This CDR3 has 15 amino acids. The CDR3: CASSSLTGRSYGYTF. For the CDR3, the DNA is TGTGCCAGCAGTTCGTTGACAGGGCGGAGCTATGGCTACACCTTC.

This clone was found once. The J gene is TRBJ2-4, the V gene TRBV19; 12 positions match TRBD2. Germline lookup yields CDR1 LNHDA and CDR2 SQIVND (reference sequence). The V and J ends lost 10 bases and 0 bases, in that order; junction bases with no gene match: 16. The CDR3 has 19 amino acids. The CDR3 region has the DNA TGTGCCACCTCCACGAGGACTAGCGGGGCGCTCCTAGCCAAAAACATTCAGTACTTC. It yields the protein CATSTRTSGALLAKNIQYF.